These 22 T cell receptor beta chains originate from one sample sequenced in a study of CD8 T cells in ankylosing spondylitis. TCRdb re-analysed the 5' RACE reads in MiXCR, keeping a single row per CDR3 protein. This table holds 380,000 or so distinct CDR3 sequences, 20% to 25% found once. Sequenced sample: blood, either unsorted or a sorted T cell fraction (not recorded which). These receptors originate from a male donor with ankylosing spondylitis or in good health (not recorded which).

This clonotype was observed a few times. This rearrangement joins TRBV20-1 to TRBJ2-3; 11 bases align to TRBD2. Germline assignment: CDR1 DFQATT and CDR2 SNEGSKA (reference sequence). This CDR3 has 16 residues. Losses at the gene ends were 5 bases for V and 0 bases for J; bases not matched to a gene: 7. CDR3 residues: CSAGRIAGGSTDTQYF. The CDR3 nucleotides are TGCAGTGCTGGCCGAATAGCGGGGGGGAGCACAGATACGCAGTATTTT.

The rearrangement uses TRBV12-3 or TRBV12-4 and TRBJ1-1; no clear D gene. The CDR3 loop spans 15 amino acids. V was clipped by 0 bases and J by 0 bases, with 8 bases between them. In DNA form, the CDR3 reads TGTGCCAGCAGTTTAGCAGGCAGCTTGAACACTGAAGCTTTCTTT. Its protein product is CASSLAGSLNTEAFF.

At least ten counts were recorded for this clonotype. The chain employs TRBV15 and TRBJ2-3; D ambiguous. With 3 bases removed from V and 0 bases from J, the gap between germline ends came to 19 bases. Germline CDR1 and CDR2: LNHNV and YYDKDF (reference sequence). The CDR3 is made up of 18 amino acids. The CDR3 sequence is CATSRSDSSVASTDTQYF. DNA for the CDR3: TGTGCCACCAGCAGGTCCGATTCCAGCGTGGCTAGCACAGATACGCAGTATTTT.

The chain uses TRBV29-1 and TRBJ2-1; D may be TRBD2 (6 bases). Per the germline V gene, CDR1 is SQVTM and CDR2 is ANQGSEA. CDR3 length: 14 amino acids. The ends were cut back, 1 base at V and 7 bases at J, with 14 bases in the middle. The CDR3 region has the DNA TGCAGCGTTGAAGGGGGGGAATCGGGGAATGAGCAGTTCTTC. Its translation is CSVEGGESGNEQFF.

The chain uses TRBV27 and TRBJ2-5; D gene ambiguous. Between the trimmed V and J ends, which lost 8 bases and 0 bases, there was a span of 19 bases. The CDR3 totals 16 residues. The germline CDR1 and CDR2 sequences are MNHEY and SMNVEV (reference sequence). The CDR3 nucleotides are TGTGCCAGCTCCGAAGTGGGCTCCCCATACCAAGAGACCCAGTACTTC. Translating it yields CASSEVGSPYQETQYF.

The chain joins TRBV27 to TRBJ2-7; 8 positions agree with TRBD2. Germline V CDR1 and CDR2: MNHEY, SMNVEV (reference sequence). With V trimmed by 11 bases and J by 7 bases, 13 bases remained unmatched. This CDR3 contains 13 residues. The CDR3 DNA sequence: TGTGCCGCTGCCTCCGGACTAGCAAAAGAGCAGTACTTC. This encodes CAAASGLAKEQYF.

This CDR3 is CASSLDTGYEQYF. CDR3 bases: TGTGCCAGCAGCTTAGATACAGGGTACGAGCAGTACTTC. This chain links TRBV11-2 with TRBJ2-7, with D perhaps TRBD1 (6 bases). Germline CDR1 is SGHAT and CDR2 is FQNNGV. This CDR3 has 13 residues. Trimming took off 0 bases at V and 4 bases at J, with 7 bases between the two ends.

The chain combines TRBV12-3 or TRBV12-4 with TRBJ2-1; the D gene is possibly TRBD1 (5 bases). CDR3 size: 11 residues. Trimming took 6 bases from V and 12 from J, leaving 12 bases between them. CDR3: CASRLNQGQFF. The CDR3 coding sequence is TGTGCCAGCAGACTAAATCAGGGGCAGTTCTTC.

The chain carries TRBV20-1 and TRBJ2-1; 9 bases align to TRBD2. The J segment lost 10 bases and the V segment lost 1 base, leaving 14 bases of the junction unmatched. There are 16 residues in the CDR3. Germline V gives CDR1 DFQATT, CDR2 SNEGSKA (reference sequence). The CDR3 is CSARGPGLRLAGEQFF. The CDR3 DNA follows: TGCAGTGCTAGAGGTCCGGGGCTTAGGCTAGCGGGGGAGCAGTTCTTC.

As for this clonotype: A much bigger clone sits one base away, suggesting this may be a read error. The V call is TRBV29-1, the J call TRBJ2-2; D is unclear. The CDR3 consists of 13 residues. V lost 1 base and J 1 base, leaving 4 bases between the germline ends. The germline V gene has CDR1 SQVTM and CDR2 ANQGSEA. The CDR3 protein is CSVEVGNTGELFF. The CDR3, as DNA: TGCAGCGTTGAAGTCGGGAACACCGGGGAGCTGTTTTTT.

The table lists this clonotype with a count of one. The chain links TRBV14 to TRBJ2-2, with D hard to call. V lost 4 bases, J lost 7 bases, and 7 bases lay in between. The germline V gene encodes CDR1 SGHDN and CDR2 FVKESK. The CDR3 runs 12 residues. CDR3 bases: TGTGCCAGCAGCCCGGAAATCGGGGAGCTGTTTTTT. Its protein is CASSPEIGELFF.

In this sample, this clonotype turned up many times. The chain uses TRBV27 and TRBJ2-7; D may be TRBD2 (7 bases). CDR1 and CDR2 from the germline V gene are MNHEY and SMNVEV (reference sequence). V lost 6 bases to trimming and J lost 6 bases, with 18 bases between them. CDR3 length: 14 residues. The DNA of the CDR3 is TGTGCCAGCAGCCCAGGGGTTTGGGGGGGCGAGCAGTACTTC. The encoded protein is CASSPGVWGGEQYF.

This clonotype was observed a handful of times. The chain recombines TRBV12-3 or TRBV12-4 with TRBJ2-5; TRBD1 might be the D (6 bases). V lost 1 base and J 0 bases, leaving 9 bases between the germline ends. CDR3 length: 15 residues. CDR3 in amino acids: CASSLGTEDQETQYF. CDR3 DNA sequence: TGTGCCAGCAGTTTAGGGACAGAAGACCAAGAGACCCAGTACTTC.

This clonotype was counted a few times. The gene calls are TRBV4-2 and TRBJ1-3; D remains unclear. CDR3 length: 16 amino acids. Germline CDR1 and CDR2: LGHNA and YNFKEQ. V dropped 2 bases and J dropped 4 bases, with 15 bases sitting between them. CDR3 nucleotides: TGTGCCAGCAGCCAATTCTCCGCCGAGCGCGGAAACACCATATATTTT. Its protein product is CASSQFSAERGNTIYF.

CDR3 protein: CASSYPGTGELFF. CDR3 coding DNA: TGTGCCAGCAGTTACCCCGGGACAGGGGAGCTGTTTTTT. J is TRBJ2-2 and V is TRBV6-6; TRBD1 is a possible D gene (6 bases). Between the trimmed V and J ends, which lost 2 bases and 8 bases, there was a span of 9 bases. Germline-derived CDR1 and CDR2 are MNHNY and SVGAGI (reference sequence). This CDR3 contains 13 residues.

The chain uses TRBV28 and TRBJ1-1; unclear D gene. This CDR3 region has 14 residues. V shed 5 bases and J shed 5 bases, with 15 bases lying between them. Germline CDR1 MDHEN, CDR2 SYDVKM. The CDR3 spells CASSAWETATEAFF. As DNA, the CDR3 is TGTGCCAGCAGTGCTTGGGAAACAGCTACTGAAGCTTTCTTT.

This chain connects TRBV7-9 to TRBJ2-2; no definite D call. In germline, CDR1 is SEHNR, CDR2 FQNEAQ (reference sequence). This CDR3 has 14 residues. Trimming stripped 1 base from V and 6 bases from J, with 9 bases between. For the CDR3, the DNA is TGTGCCAGCAGCTTAGTACTCCCGGCCGGGGAGCTGTTTTTT. Translation gives CASSLVLPAGELFF.

This clonotype came up a few times. The chain combines TRBV12-3 or TRBV12-4 with TRBJ2-4; D assignment may be TRBD1 or TRBD2 (6 bases each). The CDR3 totals 14 residues. V lost 6 bases and J 7 bases, leaving 16 bases between the germline ends. The CDR3 nucleotides read TGTGCCAGCAGAGTCGGGGGCCCCCAGAACATTCAGTACTTC. It yields the protein CASRVGGPQNIQYF.

This clonotype came up many times. V is TRBV12-3 or TRBV12-4 and J is TRBJ1-1; the match to TRBD1 covers 7 bases. V dropped 5 bases and J dropped 4; count of bases not matched to a gene: 16. This CDR3 has 17 residues. CDR3 region: CASSPQPPQGIGTEAFF. CDR3 DNA sequence: TGTGCCAGCAGTCCCCAGCCCCCACAGGGGATCGGCACTGAAGCTTTCTTT.

This clonotype appeared once. The chain has TRBV12-3 or TRBV12-4 and TRBJ2-7, with unresolved D. Trimming removed 3 bases at V and 0 bases at J, with 9 bases between. The CDR3 is 14 residues long. For the CDR3, the DNA is TGTGCCAGCAGTTTCGTTCTGGTCTCCTACGAGCAGTACTTC. This gives the protein CASSFVLVSYEQYF.

V usage is TRBV6-2 or TRBV6-3 and J usage is TRBJ2-5, with 10 bases fitting TRBD2. The CDR3 runs to 16 residues. Trimming cost V 0 bases and J 4 bases; bases outside gene matches: 5. Germline V gene data show CDR1 as MNHEY and CDR2 as SVGEGT. The CDR3 sequence: CASSYSRASGGETQYF. The CDR3 bases are TGTGCCAGCAGTTACTCGAGGGCTAGCGGGGGAGAGACCCAGTACTTC.

This clonotype was seen a few times. The chain links TRBV12-3 or TRBV12-4 to TRBJ2-1; 7 bases line up with TRBD2. This CDR3 is built from 16 residues. Trimming took 6 bases from V and 9 from J; bases not matched to a gene: 17. CDR3 nucleotides: TGTGCCAGCAGCACAACTAGCGCCTTACGGTATGGTGAGCAGTTCTTC. Translated, it gives CASSTTSALRYGEQFF.